This T cell receptor (beta chain) was documented in a study of blood T cell repertoires in COVID-19. Only in-frame clones appear in the TCRdb table, and some are missing; sequencing was by immunoSEQ multiplex PCR. The table includes 100,000 or so clones, around 80% detected once. This CDR3 has 15 residues. The V gene lost 4 bases and the J gene lost 7 bases, with 17 bases spanning the gap. Germline CDR1 and CDR2: LGHDT and YNNKEL (reference sequence). This TCR derives from a man of 80 years or more with acute or convalescent COVID-19. The rearrangement joins TRBV3-1 (or the pseudogene TRBV3-2) to TRBJ2-1, with a possible D match to TRBD2 (5 bases). Sequencing was done on a sample of peripheral blood. The CDR3 region is CASSLRENLRNEQFF. Written as DNA, the CDR3 is TGTGCCAGCAGCCTTAGGGAGAACCTCCGAAATGAGCAGTTCTTC.